Following are 30 T cell receptor beta chains from one sample sequenced in a study of Ad26.COV2.S vaccination and SARS-CoV-2 variants (dated by TCRdb to the early 2020s). In light of the paper, this sample's treatment or condition label describes: roughly 20 received Ad26.COV2.S at low or high dose, single or two shots; several received placebo; per-sample allocation not given. For vaccine and placebo recipients, the sequenced repertoires came from samples collected on day 63 after the first injection. The library was made by the immunoSEQ multiplex PCR assay. TCRdb limited this immuneACCESS table to in-frame rearrangements with V and J called. A share of clones is missing; checked studies link under half to unresolved V genes, and the rest is unexplained. The sample table records about 400,000 clones; approximately 91% of these occur just once. Together, the top ten hold 3.5% of the sample. The material was peripheral blood, obtained in a trial of Ad26.COV2.S vaccine versus placebo. These receptors came from a person between 18 and 59 years old who received the Ad26.COV2.S COVID-19 vaccine or a placebo.

This clone was seen once. V is TRBV6-5 and J is TRBJ2-7; 7 bases are a match to TRBD2. The CDR3 is made up of 13 amino acids. CDR1 is MNHEY and CDR2 is SVGAGI in the germline V gene. V trimming: 5 bases; J trimming: 3 bases; junction bases outside the gene matches: 4. CDR3 loop: CASSPGLYYEQYF. CDR3 nucleotides: TGTGCCAGCAGTCCGGGACTATACTACGAGCAGTACTTC.

V usage is TRBV29-1 and J usage is TRBJ2-7; TRBD1 or TRBD2 may be the D gene (5 bases each). Germline V gene sequence: CDR1 SQVTM, CDR2 ANQGSEA. The V gene lost 5 bases and the J gene lost 2 bases, with 13 bases spanning the gap. The CDR3 runs to 13 residues. This CDR3 is CSVREGYTYEQYF. Here the CDR3 DNA reads TGCAGCGTTAGAGAGGGGTATACCTACGAGCAGTACTTC.

V gene TRBV5-1 combines with J gene TRBJ2-7, with D perhaps matching TRBD2 (6 bases). CDR3 length equals 13 residues. Germline V CDR1 and CDR2: SGHRS, YFSETQ. V was clipped by 4 bases and J by 0 bases, with 8 bases between them. The CDR3 is CASSMTSSYEQYF. The DNA of the CDR3 is TGCGCCAGCAGCATGACTAGCTCCTACGAGCAGTACTTC.

The gene calls are TRBV6-5 and TRBJ1-2, with 9 bases identical to TRBD1. Germline CDR1 is MNHEY and CDR2 is SVGAGI. The CDR3 length is 13 residues. J gave up 8 bases and V 7 bases, and 8 bases lay outside the gene matches. In nucleotides, the CDR3 is TGTGCCAGCAAAAGGACAGGGGTAGAAGGCTACACCTTC. Translation gives CASKRTGVEGYTF.

The chain combines TRBV6-5 with TRBJ1-2, with D perhaps TRBD1 (5 bases). V was shortened by 6 bases and J by 3 bases, with 14 bases between the two germline ends. Germline V lookup: CDR1 MNHEY, CDR2 SVGAGI. CDR3 length: 14 amino acids. DNA of the CDR3: TGTGCCAGCAGCCCCAACAGGTTCTACTATGGCTACACCTTC. Translating it yields CASSPNRFYYGYTF.

J is TRBJ1-2 and V is TRBV3-1 (or the pseudogene TRBV3-2); 12 bases line up with TRBD1. From germline, CDR1 is LGHDT and CDR2 YNNKEL (reference sequence). J was trimmed by 6 bases and V by 5 bases; bases with no gene match: 4. The length of the CDR3 is 14 residues. DNA for the CDR3: TGTGCCAGCAGCTGGGACAGGGGGCGGAATGGCTACACCTTC. It translates to CASSWDRGRNGYTF.

This clone was seen just once. This sequence joins TRBV6-1 and TRBJ2-3, with 8 bases that match TRBD2. Per the germline V gene, CDR1 is MNHNS and CDR2 is SASEGT. Trimming took 4 bases from V and 1 from J; bases not matched to a gene: 10. CDR3 length: 17 residues. CDR3 amino acids: CASSGWTSFYGTDTQYF. The CDR3 DNA is TGTGCCAGCAGTGGGTGGACTAGCTTTTATGGCACAGATACGCAGTATTTT.

The chain employs TRBV6-1 and TRBJ2-7; D unresolved. The CDR3 runs to 13 residues. The germline gives CDR1 MNHNS, CDR2 SASEGT. V shed 5 bases and J shed 1 base, with 9 bases lying between them. DNA for the CDR3: TGTGCCAGCAGTACCGACATTTCCTACGAGCAGTACTTC. The encoded protein is CASSTDISYEQYF.

The rearrangement links TRBV7-2 to TRBJ2-2, with 8 bases lining up with TRBD2. V was clipped by 4 bases and J by 4 bases; unmatched bases: 5. This CDR3 is built from 15 residues. The germline V gene encodes CDR1 SGHTA and CDR2 FQGNSA. In DNA, the CDR3 is TGTGCCAGCAGCTACGGGGGGGCCGGCACCGGGGAGCTGTTTTTT. This encodes CASSYGGAGTGELFF.

In its sample, this clone was seen once. The chain recombines TRBV7-2 with TRBJ1-1, with D possibly matching TRBD1 (5 bases). The V gene lost 5 bases and the J gene lost 1 base, with 14 bases spanning the gap. The CDR3 is 15 amino acids. Germline CDR1 and CDR2: SGHTA and FQGNSA. In DNA, the CDR3 is TGTGCCAGCAGCGTCATTTTGGGGGGGAACACTGAAGCTTTCTTT. It specifies CASSVILGGNTEAFF.

The chain has TRBV25-1 and TRBJ1-4; 10 bases agree with TRBD1. CDR1 is MGHDK and CDR2 is SYGVNS in the germline V gene. The junction had 6 bases not matched to a gene; V was cut back by 6 bases and J by 5 bases. The CDR3 is 15 amino acids. CDR3 coding DNA: TGTGCCAGCAGATCTTCGACAGGGGGCAATGAAAAACTGTTTTTT. Protein product: CASRSSTGGNEKLFF.

The CDR3 region has the DNA TGCAGTGCTAGTCCGGCAGACCGTGGCTACGAGCAGTACTTC. Residues: CSASPADRGYEQYF. The chain joins TRBV20-1 to TRBJ2-7; D is undetermined. CDR1 is DFQATT and CDR2 is SNEGSKA in the germline V gene (reference sequence). The CDR3 extends over 14 amino acids. V gave up 3 bases and J gave up 3 bases, with 15 bases separating them.

This chain connects TRBV3-1 (or the pseudogene TRBV3-2) to TRBJ2-1; 10 nucleotides align to TRBD2. With 4 bases clipped from V and 7 bases from J, the junction kept 10 bases outside the gene matches. Germline assignment: CDR1 LGHDT and CDR2 YNNKEL (reference sequence). This CDR3 has 16 amino acids. CDR3 residues: CASSPQVAGGWNEQFF. The CDR3, as DNA: TGTGCCAGCAGCCCCCAGGTAGCGGGGGGTTGGAATGAGCAGTTCTTC.

The V and J genes are TRBV6-5 and TRBJ2-5; 8 bases match TRBD1. V dropped 5 bases and J dropped 7; count of bases not matched to a gene: 12. The CDR3 length is 15 residues. CDR1 and CDR2 from the germline V gene are MNHEY and SVGAGI. The CDR3 DNA follows: TGTGCCAGCAGTATAACAGGACAGGGCGTTCTGACCCAGTACTTC. It specifies CASSITGQGVLTQYF.

The gene calls are TRBV25-1 and TRBJ2-5; 7 bases fit TRBD2. Losses at the gene ends were 3 bases for V and 1 base for J; bases not matched to a gene: 5. The length of the CDR3 is 15 residues. Germline values: CDR1 MGHDK, CDR2 SYGVNS. The CDR3 sequence is CASSDPRGFQETQYF. The CDR3 region has the DNA TGTGCCAGCAGTGACCCGCGGGGGTTCCAAGAGACCCAGTACTTC.

This clone has a single count. The chain carries TRBV19 and TRBJ2-1, with 9 nucleotides matching TRBD2. This CDR3 comprises 15 residues. Germline lookup yields CDR1 LNHDA and CDR2 SQIVND (reference sequence). V lost 1 base to trimming and J lost 8 bases; unmatched junction nucleotides: 6. The CDR3 sequence: CASSIGRGGMYEQFF. The CDR3 nucleotides are TGTGCCAGTAGTATAGGGCGGGGGGGCATGTATGAGCAGTTCTTC.

The J gene is TRBJ1-6, the V gene TRBV3-1 (or the pseudogene TRBV3-2), with a possible D match to TRBD1 (5 bases). Deletions cut 3 bases from V and 11 bases from J, with 8 bases between. From germline, CDR1 is LGHDT and CDR2 YNNKEL (reference sequence). The CDR3 has 12 amino acids. Here the CDR3 reads CASSQGEPPLHF. DNA for the CDR3: TGTGCCAGCAGCCAGGGGGAACCACCCCTCCACTTT.

CDR3 amino acids: CASSFGGWTGEEKLFF. The CDR3 bases are TGTGCCAGCAGCTTTGGGGGTTGGACAGGGGAAGAAAAACTGTTTTTT. The chain is built from TRBV5-4 and TRBJ1-4; 9 bases align to TRBD1. CDR3 size: 16 residues. The V segment lost 2 bases and the J segment 8 bases; nucleotides outside the gene matches: 10. The germline CDR1 and CDR2 sequences are SGHNT and YYREEE (reference sequence).

The CDR3 protein is CSASRITYEQYF. The CDR3 DNA reads as TGCAGTGCAAGTCGGATAACTTACGAGCAGTACTTC. The chain uses TRBV20-1 and TRBJ2-7; D unresolved. This CDR3 region has 12 residues. Germline V gene data show CDR1 as DFQATT and CDR2 as SNEGSKA (reference sequence). The germline V and J ends were trimmed by 6 bases and 4 bases, with 13 bases remaining between them.

This clone was observed a handful of times. In DNA, the CDR3 is TGTGCCACCAGCAGAGCTTACGGGGGGCGTGAGCAGTTCTTC. The encoded protein is CATSRAYGGREQFF. V and J are TRBV15 and TRBJ2-1; D might be TRBD2 (7 bases). V was clipped by 1 base and J by 9 bases, with 13 bases between them. The germline CDR1 and CDR2 sequences are LNHNV and YYDKDF (reference sequence). CDR3 length equals 14 residues. Variable domain in full (rest from reference TRBV15 and TRBJ2-1): DAMVIQNPRYQVTQFGKPVTLSCSQTLNHNVMYWYQQKSSQAPKLLFHYYDKDFNNEADTPDNFQSRRPNTSFCFLDIRSPGLGDTAMYLCATSRAYGGREQFFGPGTRLTVL.

This clone was observed a few times. The sample holds other DNA sequences that translate to the same CDR3. DNA of the CDR3: TGTGCCAGCAGTTTAGGCACCGGGGAGCTGTTTTTT. This gives the protein CASSLGTGELFF. V and J are TRBV12-3 or TRBV12-4 and TRBJ2-2, with D hard to call. Between the trimmed V and J ends, which lost 1 base and 4 bases, there was a span of 1 base. The CDR3 spans 12 residues.

This chain links TRBV18 with TRBJ1-6; no clear D gene. V lost 2 bases to trimming and J lost 10 bases, with 12 bases between them. This CDR3 is built from 14 residues. Germline V lookup: CDR1 KGHSH, CDR2 LQKENI. CDR3 in amino acids: CASSPKGKESPLHF. CDR3 coding DNA: TGTGCCAGCTCACCAAAAGGGAAGGAATCACCCCTCCACTTT.

CDR3 residues: CATSDAGSGETQYF. For the CDR3, the DNA is TGTGCCACCAGTGATGCCGGGAGCGGGGAGACCCAGTACTTC. This chain joins TRBV24-1 and TRBJ2-5; perhaps TRBD2 as D (6 bases). V lost 3 bases to trimming and J lost 5 bases, with 12 bases between them. CDR3 length: 14 amino acids. Germline CDR1 reads KGHDR; CDR2 reads SFDVKD.

Remarks on this clone: This specimen includes other DNA sequences encoding the same CDR3. For the CDR3, the DNA is TGTGCCAGTAGTATCAGGGGTGGTAATCAGCCCCAGCATTTT. Protein: CASSIRGGNQPQHF. The chain is built from TRBV19 and TRBJ1-5, with TRBD1 as a possible D gene (6 bases). The ends were cut back, 3 bases at V and 4 bases at J, with 10 bases in the middle. The CDR3 is 14 amino acids. Germline values: CDR1 LNHDA, CDR2 SQIVND (reference sequence).

The chain is built from TRBV6-1 and TRBJ2-7; D uncertain. There are 13 residues in the CDR3. CDR1 and CDR2 (germline): MNHNS, SASEGT. V lost 2 bases to trimming and J lost 0 bases, with 5 bases between them. CDR3 DNA: TGTGCCAGCAGTGAAACTGACTCCTACGAGCAGTACTTC. It codes for CASSETDSYEQYF.

This clone was recorded a few times. V and J are TRBV19 and TRBJ2-2, with TRBD1 as a possible D gene (6 bases). The CDR3 totals 15 residues. The V end was cut by 1 base, the J end by 0 bases, with 6 bases between. Germline CDR1 is LNHDA and CDR2 is SQIVND (reference sequence). Here the CDR3 reads CASSIGTANTGELFF. CDR3 in DNA: TGTGCCAGTAGTATAGGGACAGCGAACACCGGGGAGCTGTTTTTT. The variable domain in full, with the rest retrieved from reference TRBV19 and TRBJ2-2, is DGGITQSPKYLFRKEGQNVTLSCEQNLNHDAMYWYRQDPGQGLRLIYYSQIVNDFQKGDIAEGYSVSREKKESFPLTVTSAQKNPTAFYLCASSIGTANTGELFFGEGSRLTVL.

The V gene is TRBV5-6, the J gene TRBJ1-2; D remains ambiguous. CDR1 and CDR2 (germline): SGHDT, YYEEEE. CDR3 length equals 15 residues. V lost 0 bases and J lost 8, with 17 bases in between. The CDR3 here is CASSLVSGPLFGYTF. The CDR3 DNA reads as TGTGCCAGCAGCTTGGTTTCCGGTCCCCTCTTCGGCTACACCTTC.

The chain is built from TRBV21-1 and TRBJ1-5. TRBV21-1 is assigned pseudogene status. This CDR3 spans 16 amino acids. The CDR3 DNA is TGTGCCAGCAGCACCCGGGGAAACTCTCAGGGACAGCCCCAGCATTTT. Residues: CASSTRGNSQGQPQHF.

In this sample, this clone turned up many times. J is TRBJ2-3 and V is TRBV4-3; 7 bases match TRBD1. The trim removed 1 base at V and 3 bases at J, leaving 7 bases unmatched. The CDR3 totals 16 residues. CDR1 LGHNA and CDR2 YSLEER come from the germline V gene. The CDR3 protein is CASSQGPPGGTDTQYF. The CDR3 nucleotides read TGCGCCAGCAGCCAAGGCCCCCCAGGGGGAACAGATACGCAGTATTTT.

V and J are TRBV12-5 and TRBJ1-1; TRBD1 agrees at 7 bases. The J segment lost 0 bases and the V segment lost 3 bases, leaving 7 bases of the junction unmatched. The CDR3 runs to 16 residues. Germline lookup yields CDR1 LGHNT and CDR2 FRNRAP. Here the CDR3 reads CASGFGPGGLNTEAFF. For the CDR3, the DNA is TGTGCTAGTGGTTTTGGGCCAGGGGGGTTGAACACTGAAGCTTTCTTT.